The entry below describes one TCR beta chain. The clone's antigen remains unknown. Qualities for individual bases were not recorded, and no much larger clone is one base off. From a lookup of the germline V gene (reference sequence), CDR1 and CDR2 are SGHNT and YYREEE. Trimmed from V: 0 bases; trimmed from J: 0 bases; junction bases lacking a gene match: 3. Taken from cysteine to phenylalanine, the CDR3 has 18 residues. The retained sequence is limited to the CDR3, 54 bases, with the frame set at the first base. TCR CDR3 regions were amplified from genomic DNA by multiplex PCR using the deep immunoSEQ assay. Extracted genomic DNA from each cell subset was distributed evenly across all wells of several immunoSEQ 96-well plates, and each plate was treated as a replicate. For sorted subsets, each replicate PCR was loaded with roughly 200 ng genomic DNA, equivalent to 30,000 or so T cell genomes. Purified libraries were quantified with a Qubit 3.0 fluorometer, sized on a Bioanalyzer 2100, and re-quantified with the KAPA Library Quantification kit. A separate single-read 150-cycle Illumina NextSeq 550 flow cell was used to sequence each immunoSEQ 96-well plate. The authors' analysis ran thus. Because only junctional sequences without quality scores were contained in the immunoSEQ output, filtering matching that applied to full-length reads could not be performed. To assign V/J genes and CDR3, sequences were annotated using PyIR, a Python wrapper for IgBLAST v1.9, with IMGT germline references. Any read was removed if the V/J assignment was weak (E-value above 1e-6), the CDR3 was missing, or the read contained stop codons, out-of-frame junctions, or ambiguous translated residues. V3J clonotypes were defined as sequences sharing the same inferred V gene, J gene, and CDR3 amino acid sequence. Percentage overlap between repertoires was calculated by dividing the number of shared unique clonotypes by the size of the smaller repertoire. Repertoire richness was assessed with RTK rarefaction, the Chao1 estimator, and Recon v2.1 estimates of unobserved clonotypes. Generation probabilities for all TCRbeta clonotypes obtained by the gDNA method from a few donors were computed using OLGA. In its TCRdb copy, this immuneACCESS table keeps in-frame sequences only and misses some clones. Where compared with another copy, unresolved V genes explain less than half of these, and the others have no known cause. The DNA was the basis for D and trimming; V, J and clone size are from that table. The sample profile shows roughly 2,000,000 clones; around 96% of them were found once. The leading ten clones occupy approximately 1.2% of the sample.

CD8 naive samples were CD45RO-negative cells positively selected for CCR7, giving a CD45RA+CCR7+ population that excluded TemRA cells. Healthy HIV-negative adults with no recently reported acute infections or vaccinations were included as donors. Every donor was a Caucasian adult residing in Nashville, Tennessee, USA. After blood collection by leukapheresis, PBMCs were isolated using Ficoll-Histopaque density gradient centrifugation and then cryopreserved in the vapor phase of liquid nitrogen. Analytical flow cytometry was used to check the purity and quantity of every magnetically sorted T cell population. Genomic DNA was isolated from each sorted fraction and quantified by UV absorbance on a Nanodrop 2000c. The sample is drawn from a study of shared clonotypes between healthy human individuals (dated by TCRdb to about 2020). Study-wide context: A couple of women and three men aged 18 to 49 years were included in the cohort. Per donor, leukapheresis produced somewhere between about 0.85 and 10 billion PBMCs. For each donor, CD4 naive and CD4 memory were each given three plates, CD8 naive was given two plates, and CD8 memory was given one plate. To increase sequencing depth and limit assay-specific biases, different laboratories used diverse techniques to prepare libraries and sequence TCR repertoires. The study deeply sequenced blood TCR repertoires of 5 or 6 healthy adults to estimate repertoire size and the extent of clonotype sharing between individuals. Study-wide conclusions, independent of this receptor: Compared with non-shared clonotypes, clonotypes shared by all four sorted-subset donors had higher generation probabilities. Pairwise subsampling indicated that sequencing depth was expected to affect the degree of clonotype sharing among donors. Because the study included a small number of donors, the genetic and exposure-history diversity represented was limited. Incomplete sequencing was indicated by rarefaction of sorted-subset datasets, despite the large sequencing depth. Naive subsets generally had larger estimated clonotype richness than memory subsets. Sampling was limited to blood, and TCR repertoires in tissue likely differ from TCR repertoires in blood. About 5% of naive CD4, 3.5% of naive CD8, about 2.1% of memory CD4, and more than 0.35% of memory CD8 clonotypes were shared across a few donors.

Sequenced material: naive CD8+ T cells sorted from blood. The meaning of the sample's cell subset or site label: CD45RA+CCR7+. This clonotype originated in a young man in good health. The chain is made from TRBV5-4 and TRBJ2-6; 10 bases in the middle match TRBD2. In nucleotides, the sequence is TGTGCCAGCAGCTTGGCCAGCGGGAGGGCCTCTGGGGCCAACGTCCTGACTTTC. This is translated as CASSLASGRASGANVLTF.